Presented here are 13 T cell receptor beta chains from one specimen sequenced in a study of blood T cell repertoires in COVID-19. The table came from immunoSEQ multiplex PCR; TCRdb's copy has only in-frame clones and leaves some out. The table lists around 100,000 clones, around nine tenths of them singletons. The sequenced material came from peripheral blood. The receptors shown here come from a man aged 50 to 60 with active or convalescent COVID-19.

This clone appeared a single time. The genes are TRBV15 and TRBJ2-3, with 9 bases aligning to TRBD1. Germline values: CDR1 LNHNV, CDR2 YYDKDF (reference sequence). The CDR3 length is 17 residues. J gave up 2 bases and V 2 bases, and 8 bases lay outside the gene matches. The CDR3 sequence is CATSRHYRGPYTDTQYF. The CDR3 nucleotides are TGTGCCACCAGCAGACACTACAGGGGGCCCTACACAGATACGCAGTATTTT.

The CDR3 DNA reads TGCGCCAGCAACCCCTTGGGTAGGCGCGGGGAGACCCAGTACTTC. The encoded protein is CASNPLGRRGETQYF. The chain uses TRBV5-1 and TRBJ2-5; maybe TRBD2 (5 bases). This CDR3 is built from 15 residues. V was cut by 6 bases and J by 5 bases, with 20 bases left in between. Per the germline V gene, CDR1 is SGHRS and CDR2 is YFSETQ.

This clone has a count of ten or more. In DNA form, the CDR3 reads TGCGCCAGCAGCCAAGGCCTAGCGGGGTTTCAGGGCGAGACCCAGTACTTC. This gives the protein CASSQGLAGFQGETQYF. The chain combines TRBV4-1 with TRBJ2-5; 9 nucleotides line up with TRBD2. After removal of 1 base from V and 5 bases from J, the junction contained 11 bases not matched to a gene. The CDR3 has 17 residues. From germline, CDR1 is MGHRA and CDR2 YSYEKL.

This clone occurred a few times. The chain links TRBV10-3 to TRBJ2-2, with D possibly TRBD1 on 5 matching bases. Germline CDR1 is ENHRY and CDR2 is SYGVKD. V dropped 7 bases and J dropped 4 bases, with 13 bases sitting between them. The CDR3 runs to 14 residues. The chain's CDR3 is CAITQDIITGELFF. The CDR3 nucleotides read TGTGCCATCACCCAGGACATAATCACCGGGGAGCTGTTTTTT.

The chain joins TRBV4-1 to TRBJ1-6, with D unresolved. This CDR3 comprises 16 residues. Per the germline V gene, CDR1 is MGHRA and CDR2 is YSYEKL. V lost 4 bases to trimming and J lost 5 bases, with 15 bases between them. CDR3 in DNA: TGCGCCAGCAGCCTAGCGGGCCAACTCGATAATTCACCCCTCCACTTT. This encodes CASSLAGQLDNSPLHF.

The CDR3 region has the DNA TGCGCCAGCAGGTTAAATCAGGGGGTACCTAATGAAAAACTGTTTTTT. The encoded protein is CASRLNQGVPNEKLFF. The chain carries TRBV5-1 and TRBJ1-4, with TRBD1 matching 7 bases. V lost 5 bases and J lost 3; bases outside the gene matches: 10. Germline-derived CDR1 and CDR2 are SGHRS and YFSETQ. This CDR3 has 16 amino acids.

The rearrangement uses TRBV5-1 and TRBJ2-5, with D possibly matching TRBD1 (5 bases). CDR1 is SGHRS, CDR2 YFSETQ, per germline. The CDR3 loop spans 15 amino acids. Trimming removed 2 bases from V and 4 bases from J, with 15 bases in between. The CDR3 nucleotides are TGCGCCAGCAGCTTCCTAGGGGAAGTGAGAGAGACCCAGTACTTC. Translated, it gives CASSFLGEVRETQYF.

The rearrangement links TRBV3-1 (or the pseudogene TRBV3-2) to TRBJ2-5, with TRBD2 matching over 11 bases. The CDR3 length is 18 residues. V dropped 3 bases and J dropped 0; count of bases not matched to a gene: 9. Germline-derived CDR1 and CDR2 are LGHDT and YNNKEL (reference sequence). The CDR3 reads CASSHHTPGLADQETQYF. In DNA, the CDR3 is TGTGCCAGCAGCCACCATACCCCGGGACTAGCGGACCAAGAGACCCAGTACTTC.

The J gene is TRBJ2-3, the V gene TRBV5-1; TRBD1 matches 9 bases. V shed 5 bases, J shed 3 bases, and the junction held 10 bases outside the gene matches. Germline CDR1 SGHRS, CDR2 YFSETQ. The CDR3 length is 16 residues. The CDR3 spells CASSPLTGGGTDTQYF. CDR3 DNA sequence: TGCGCCAGCAGTCCCCTGACAGGGGGAGGAACAGATACGCAGTATTTT.

J is TRBJ1-6 and V is TRBV4-1; no firm D call. Germline values: CDR1 MGHRA, CDR2 YSYEKL. V was trimmed by 4 bases and J by 9 bases, leaving 10 bases between them. The CDR3 runs to 13 residues. The CDR3 region is CASSRALPSPLHF. The DNA of the CDR3 is TGCGCCAGCAGCCGGGCACTTCCTTCACCCCTCCACTTT.

V and J are TRBV29-1 and TRBJ2-6; 11 bases agree with TRBD1. Germline V gene sequence: CDR1 SQVTM, CDR2 ANQGSEA. The CDR3 totals 16 residues. V was clipped by 5 bases and J by 0 bases; unmatched bases: 3. The CDR3 loop reads CSVSGTGGSGANVLTF. The CDR3 nucleotides read TGCAGCGTTTCAGGGACAGGGGGCTCTGGGGCCAACGTCCTGACTTTC. The full variable domain, completed using reference TRBV29-1 and TRBJ2-6, is SAVISQKPSRDICQRGTSLTIQCQVDSQVTMMFWYRQQPGQSLTLIATANQGSEATYESGFVIDKFPISRPNLTFSTLTVSNMSPEDSSIYLCSVSGTGGSGANVLTFGAGSRLTVL.

The chain links TRBV15 to TRBJ2-7; the match to TRBD1 covers 10 bases. After removal of 5 bases from V and 7 bases from J, the junction contained 11 bases not matched to a gene. The CDR3 totals 15 residues. Germline CDR1 reads LNHNV; CDR2 reads YYDKDF (reference sequence). CDR3 amino acids: CATSRDRGLQGEQYF. DNA for the CDR3: TGTGCCACCAGCCGGGACAGGGGCCTTCAGGGGGAGCAGTACTTC.

This clone was observed a handful of times. This chain links TRBV28 with TRBJ2-7; 7 nucleotides agree with TRBD1. CDR3 size: 13 residues. J gave up 4 bases and V 2 bases, and 2 bases lay outside the gene matches. Germline-derived CDR1 and CDR2 are MDHEN and SYDVKM. The chain's CDR3 is CASSLLRGYEQYF. The CDR3 region has the DNA TGTGCCAGCAGTTTACTCAGGGGGTACGAGCAGTACTTC.